This TCR beta chain was retrieved from a study of shared clonotypes between healthy human individuals. This CDR3 comprises 14 residues. V lost 3 bases, J lost 5 bases, and 13 bases lay in between. The germline gives CDR1 SQVTM, CDR2 ANQGSEA. TCRdb's copy holds only in-frame clones and misses some; the assay was immunoSEQ multiplex PCR. The sample records under 600,000 clones, more than 95% being singletons. Source material: naive CD4+ T cells sorted from blood. The subset is: CD45RA+ positively selected. The chain joins TRBV29-1 to TRBJ2-2; D is perhaps TRBD1 (6 bases). The sequence was obtained from a woman under 40 in good health. In DNA form, the CDR3 reads TGCAGCGTTGATTGGACAGTAGGAACCGGGGAGCTGTTTTTT. Protein sequence: CSVDWTVGTGELFF.